The next 5 T cell receptor beta chains were all read from a single sample in a study of T cell changes during pregnancy in multiple sclerosis. Only in-frame clones appear in the TCRdb table, and some are missing; sequencing was by immunoSEQ multiplex PCR. The sample shows approximately 73,000 clones, 85% to 95% of them seen only once. The starting material was CD4+ T cells from peripheral blood mononuclear cells, obtained before pregnancy. These receptors all come from a female donor with multiple sclerosis, enrolled in a pregnancy study.

The chain joins TRBV19 to TRBJ1-3; D gene unclear. The length of the CDR3 is 13 residues. Trimming pared 5 bases from V and 4 bases from J, leaving 9 bases between. The germline gives CDR1 LNHDA, CDR2 SQIVND (reference sequence). The CDR3 here is CASSSRSGNTIYF. CDR3 bases: TGTGCCAGTAGTTCACGGTCGGGAAACACCATATATTTT.

This chain joins TRBV5-4 and TRBJ1-3; D remains unclear. CDR1 SGHNT and CDR2 YYREEE come from the germline V gene (reference sequence). This CDR3 contains 14 residues. V was cut by 1 base and J by 0 bases, with 5 bases left in between. The chain's CDR3 is CASSLPGSGNTIYF. CDR3 nucleotides: TGTGCCAGCAGCTTGCCAGGCTCTGGAAACACCATATATTTT.

The chain couples TRBV4-1 to TRBJ2-3; 10 bases agree with TRBD2. Germline assignment: CDR1 MGHRA and CDR2 YSYEKL. The CDR3 extends over 16 amino acids. Losses at the gene ends were 5 bases for V and 1 base for J; bases not matched to a gene: 6. Here the CDR3 DNA reads TGCGCCAGCAGCGGACGCGGGACTAGCGGCACAGATACGCAGTATTTT. Its translation is CASSGRGTSGTDTQYF.

This chain links TRBV7-8 with TRBJ2-1, with unresolved D. Trimming cost V 2 bases and J 0 bases, with 11 bases left between them. Germline assignment: CDR1 SGHVS and CDR2 FQNEAQ. This CDR3 region has 16 residues. DNA of the CDR3: TGTGCCAGCAGCTTAATCCCGGAGAGCTCCTACAATGAGCAGTTCTTC. It is translated as CASSLIPESSYNEQFF.

This chain joins TRBV6-4 and TRBJ2-1, with TRBD2 matching 12 bases. CDR1 is MRHNA and CDR2 is SNTAGT in the germline V gene. J lost 8 bases, V lost 4 bases, and 3 bases had no gene match. This CDR3 comprises 14 residues. CDR3 bases: TGTGCCAGCAGTGTGACTAGCGGGAGCCATGAGCAGTTCTTC. It is translated as CASSVTSGSHEQFF.